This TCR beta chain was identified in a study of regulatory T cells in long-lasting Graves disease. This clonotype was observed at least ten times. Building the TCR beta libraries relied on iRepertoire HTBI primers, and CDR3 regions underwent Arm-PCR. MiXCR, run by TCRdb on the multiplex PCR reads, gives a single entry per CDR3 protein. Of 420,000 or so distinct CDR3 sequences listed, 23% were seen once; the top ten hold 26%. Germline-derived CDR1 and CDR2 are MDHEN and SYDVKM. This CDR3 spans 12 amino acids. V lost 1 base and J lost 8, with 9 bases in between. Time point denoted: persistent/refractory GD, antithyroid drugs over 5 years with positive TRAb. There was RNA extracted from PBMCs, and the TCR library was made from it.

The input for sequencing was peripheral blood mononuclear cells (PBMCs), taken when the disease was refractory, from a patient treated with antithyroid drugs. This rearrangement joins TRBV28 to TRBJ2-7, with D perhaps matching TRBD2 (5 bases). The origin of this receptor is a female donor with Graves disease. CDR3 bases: TGTGCCAGCAGTTTATCGGCGGGCCAGCAGTACTTC. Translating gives CASSLSAGQQYF.